This T cell receptor beta chain originates from a study of long-term antiretroviral therapy in people with HIV. Germline CDR1 is SGDLS and CDR2 is YYNGEE. Trimming left V 0 bases short and J 0 bases short, with 7 bases between. There are 15 residues in the CDR3. Among participants with HIV, every one received treatment in the United States. The samples, holding about 0.95-10 million cryopreserved PBMC, were thawed before DNA extraction was carried out. Runs used v3.0 of the immunoSEQ assay and were done at survey level. The target of sequencing was roughly 40,000-55,000 T-cell genomes per sample. The method was immunoSEQ multiplex PCR; TCRdb's version includes in-frame clones alone and lacks a portion of them. The sample gives 15,000 to 20,000 clones, 88% of which show up once; roughly 12% is in the top ten.

The specimen was unsorted PBMCs, collected 6.9 years after starting antiretroviral therapy. This chain uses TRBV9 with TRBJ1-5; D is ambiguous. This sequence originates from a man aged 45-65 years with HIV. The CDR3 protein is CASSVADYSNQPQHF. For the CDR3, the DNA is TGTGCCAGCAGCGTAGCAGACTATAGCAATCAGCCCCAGCATTTT.